This T cell receptor (beta chain) originates from a study of Graves' ophthalmopathy and Graves' hyperthyroidism. Study background: The collection of peripheral blood took place at initial diagnosis, before any treatment. Study results and caveats: Its predictions of ophthalmopathy progression gave the model around 71% sensitivity and approximately 72% specificity.

Deletions cut 8 bases from V and 3 bases from J, with 10 bases between. Germline-derived CDR1 and CDR2 are ENHRY and SYGVKD. The CDR3 extends over 12 amino acids. Enrollment excluded any patients with other autoimmune diseases, uncontrolled infections, pregnancy or lactation. Clinical symptoms, serum thyroxine, TRAb, thyroid ultrasound and orbital computed tomography formed the basis of diagnosis. From RNA, the CDR3 regions of TCR beta chains were amplified and sequenced. First-round RT-PCR relied on HTBI primers, and a second-round multiplex PCR came next. MiXCR was run by TCRdb on the multiplex PCR reads, yielding one entry per CDR3 protein. The sample lists a few hundred thousand distinct CDR3 sequences, about 17% occurring once. This clonotype was seen many times. The antigen is not known.

Sequencing input: peripheral blood. The V call is TRBV10-3, the J call TRBJ2-5; D remains unclear. The TCR originated in an adult woman with stable Graves' hyperthyroidism. The CDR3 nucleotides read TGTGCCATCCAACCTGGGGAAGAGACCCAGTACTTC. It encodes CAIQPGEETQYF.